The 32 T cell receptor beta chains below all came from one sample that was sequenced in a study of T cells in Graves' hyperthyroidism and ophthalmopathy. Amplification targeted TCR beta CDR3 regions from RNA transcripts. The TCR CDR3 was amplified in a first-round RT-PCR using the HTBI primer set. TCRdb re-analysed the multiplex PCR reads in MiXCR, keeping a single row per CDR3 protein. This sample has 350,000 to 450,000 distinct CDR3 sequences; approximately 17% occur once, and the top ten carry roughly a third. Sample: blood. The source of these receptors is a woman in her 30s with Graves' hyperthyroidism that later progressed to Graves' ophthalmopathy.

In DNA, the CDR3 is TGTGCCAGTATCTGGGCGGGAGGGCAAGGTAAAGAGCAGTTCTTC. Translated, it gives CASIWAGGQGKEQFF. The chain uses TRBV12-3 or TRBV12-4 and TRBJ2-1, with 9 bases matching TRBD2. The CDR3 totals 15 residues. With V trimmed by 9 bases and J by 10 bases, 16 bases remained unmatched.

This clonotype was found a few times. The chain links TRBV20-1 to TRBJ2-2; no firm D call. The length of the CDR3 is 12 residues. Trimming shortened V by 7 bases and J by 1 base, and 7 bases separated the two germline ends. Germline-derived CDR1 and CDR2 are DFQATT and SNEGSKA (reference sequence). Written as DNA, the CDR3 is TGCAGTGGGAAGGGGAACACCGGGGAGCTGTTTTTT. This translates into CSGKGNTGELFF.

Ten or more counts support this clonotype. V usage is TRBV20-1 and J usage is TRBJ2-3; D may be TRBD2 (7 bases). Between the trimmed V and J ends, which lost 5 bases and 6 bases, there was a span of 18 bases. The CDR3 covers 14 residues. Germline lookup yields CDR1 DFQATT and CDR2 SNEGSKA (reference sequence). The CDR3 bases are TGCAGTGCTGGAATGTGGGGGGGCAGGGATACGCAGTATTTT. Its translation: CSAGMWGGRDTQYF.

In its sample, this clonotype was seen many times. V usage is TRBV12-3 or TRBV12-4 and J usage is TRBJ1-1, with D uncertain. Trimming left V 7 bases short and J 1 base short, with 13 bases between. The CDR3 sequence is 14 residues long. The CDR3 sequence is CASKKGWKNTEAFF. For the CDR3, the DNA is TGTGCCAGCAAAAAGGGCTGGAAGAACACTGAAGCTTTCTTT.

J is TRBJ2-7 and V is TRBV5-1, with no clear D. The CDR3 has 12 amino acids. Per germline, CDR1 SGHRS and CDR2 YFSETQ. The germline V and J ends were trimmed by 3 bases and 6 bases, with 10 bases remaining between them. CDR3 DNA sequence: TGCGCCAGCAGCTACACCACGGGCGAGCAGTACTTC. It yields the protein CASSYTTGEQYF.

This clonotype has a count of ten or more. The CDR3 protein is CASSLPSLADYEQYF. The CDR3 region has the DNA TGTGCCAGCAGCTTACCGTCTCTAGCGGACTACGAGCAGTACTTC. The chain couples TRBV11-2 to TRBJ2-7, with TRBD2 matching 7 bases. The trim removed 2 bases at V and 3 bases at J, leaving 7 bases unmatched. The CDR3 extends over 15 amino acids. Germline assignment: CDR1 SGHAT and CDR2 FQNNGV.

The chain combines TRBV29-1 with TRBJ2-1; D unresolved. Trimming removed 4 bases from V and 3 bases from J, with 28 bases in between. The CDR3 has 19 amino acids. The germline V gene encodes CDR1 SQVTM and CDR2 ANQGSEA. CDR3: CSVGSALELARGRYNEQFF. The CDR3 bases are TGCAGCGTTGGATCGGCTTTGGAGTTGGCTAGAGGCCGCTACAATGAGCAGTTCTTC.

Many counts were recorded for this clonotype. The chain has TRBV28 and TRBJ1-4, with 12 bases that match TRBD1. V gave up 4 bases and J gave up 6 bases; unmatched junction bases: 6. This CDR3 contains 16 residues. The germline V gene encodes CDR1 MDHEN and CDR2 SYDVKM. The CDR3: CASSSPGQGADEKLFF. The CDR3 coding sequence is TGTGCCAGCAGTTCACCGGGACAGGGGGCGGATGAAAAACTGTTTTTT. The complete variable domain, with remaining parts taken from reference TRBV28 and TRBJ1-4, reads DVKVTQSSRYLVKRTGEKVFLECVQDMDHENMFWYRQDPGLGLRLIYFSYDVKMKEKGDIPEGYSVSREKKERFSLILESASTNQTSMYLCASSSPGQGADEKLFFGSGTQLSVL.

This clonotype appeared many times. V is TRBV28 and J is TRBJ2-7, with D unresolved. The germline CDR1 and CDR2 sequences are MDHEN and SYDVKM. V lost 6 bases to trimming and J lost 3 bases, with 21 bases between them. The CDR3 covers 16 residues. The CDR3 coding sequence is TGTGCCAGCAGCTCACATGGCTACAGTGAAGTCTACGAGCAGTACTTC. Translation: CASSSHGYSEVYEQYF.

The table lists this clonotype with a few counts. The chain employs TRBV6-1 and TRBJ2-1, with 10 bases fitting TRBD2. J was trimmed by 9 bases and V by 4 bases; bases with no gene match: 12. CDR3 length equals 16 residues. Germline CDR1 MNHNS, CDR2 SASEGT. This chain's CDR3 is CASSGVWASGGAEQFF. The CDR3 nucleotides read TGTGCCAGCAGTGGAGTTTGGGCTAGCGGGGGAGCTGAGCAGTTCTTC.

In this sample, this clonotype turned up a few times. The gene calls are TRBV7-2 and TRBJ1-4; a weak D match, TRBD1 (5 bases). V lost 4 bases, J lost 7 bases, and 22 bases lay in between. Germline CDR1 and CDR2: SGHTA and FQGNSA. This CDR3 is built from 17 residues. As DNA, the CDR3 is TGTGCCAGCAGCTCGAAAGTCATCGGGGGAATAGGTGAAAAACTGTTTTTT. This translates into CASSSKVIGGIGEKLFF.

This clonotype was seen more than once but under ten times. The CDR3 DNA sequence: TGCGCCAGCAGCCAAGCCCAGGGGAGGACAGGGCGGAAAAACATTCAGTACTTC. It specifies CASSQAQGRTGRKNIQYF. This chain links TRBV4-1 with TRBJ2-4; 8 bases agree with TRBD1. CDR3 length equals 18 residues. Trimming cost V 1 base and J 4 bases; bases outside gene matches: 12. Germline V gene lookup returns CDR1 MGHRA and CDR2 YSYEKL.

This clonotype was seen at least ten times. The chain has TRBV20-1 and TRBJ1-2; a possible D gene is TRBD1 (6 bases). V gave up 6 bases and J gave up 4 bases, with 18 bases separating them. The CDR3 spans 14 residues. Germline CDR1 reads DFQATT; CDR2 reads SNEGSKA (reference sequence). CDR3 loop: CSAAGDATTYGYTF. In DNA form, the CDR3 reads TGCAGTGCCGCAGGGGACGCTACTACCTATGGCTACACCTTC.

This clonotype was seen at least ten times. This chain connects TRBV10-2 to TRBJ1-3, with 10 bases fitting TRBD1. Germline CDR1 is WSHSY and CDR2 is SAAADI. The CDR3 length is 15 residues. With 8 bases clipped from V and 4 bases from J, the junction kept 8 bases outside the gene matches. This CDR3 reads CASHDRGQSGNTIYF. The CDR3 DNA reads as TGCGCCAGCCATGACAGGGGGCAGTCGGGAAACACCATATATTTT.

This clonotype turned up a few times. The chain's CDR3 is CASSPGQFSGNTIYF. In nucleotides, the CDR3 is TGTGCCAGCAGCCCCGGACAATTCTCTGGAAACACCATATATTTT. V usage is TRBV13 and J usage is TRBJ1-3, with TRBD1 as a possible D gene (5 bases). The CDR3 length is 15 residues. V lost 5 bases and J 0 bases, leaving 11 bases between the germline ends. Germline V gene sequence: CDR1 PRHDT, CDR2 FYEKMQ (reference sequence).

The J gene is TRBJ1-1, the V gene TRBV30, with D possibly matching TRBD1 (6 bases). The CDR3 sequence is 12 residues long. Trimming took 0 bases from V and 10 from J, leaving 12 bases between them. In germline, CDR1 is GTSNPN, CDR2 SVGIG (reference sequence). For the CDR3, the DNA is TGTGCCTGGAGTGTAGGGGGGAGGGTAGCTTTCTTT. It is translated as CAWSVGGRVAFF.

The chain combines TRBV5-1 with TRBJ1-4, with D perhaps TRBD1 (5 bases). Between the trimmed V and J ends, which lost 0 bases and 8 bases, there was a span of 17 bases. The germline CDR1 and CDR2 sequences are SGHRS and YFSETQ. This CDR3 spans 16 amino acids. CDR3 amino acids: CASSLADNQRGEKLFF. CDR3 coding DNA: TGCGCCAGCAGCTTGGCCGATAACCAAAGGGGCGAAAAACTGTTTTTT.

The chain carries TRBV4-1 and TRBJ2-1; TRBD1 might be the D (7 bases). The ends were cut back, 2 bases at V and 6 bases at J, with 20 bases in the middle. This CDR3 has 17 residues. Germline V CDR1 and CDR2: MGHRA, YSYEKL. The DNA for the CDR3 is TGCGCCAGCAGCCAACTCATGACAGGGTTGGGAGGCAATGAGCAGTTCTTC. Protein sequence: CASSQLMTGLGGNEQFF.

This clonotype appeared a few times. The CDR3 reads CASSERRAGEKLFF. The CDR3, as DNA: TGTGCCAGCAGTGAACGCCGGGCGGGGGAAAAACTGTTTTTT. The chain employs TRBV6-1 and TRBJ1-4, with D unresolved. The V gene lost 2 bases and the J gene lost 8 bases, with 12 bases spanning the gap. Germline V CDR1 and CDR2: MNHNS, SASEGT. This CDR3 region has 14 residues.

This clonotype was seen many times. V and J are TRBV27 and TRBJ2-7, with TRBD2 matching over 8 bases. The CDR3 contains 13 residues. Germline-derived CDR1 and CDR2 are MNHEY and SMNVEV (reference sequence). J lost 6 bases, V lost 2 bases, and 3 bases had no gene match. For the CDR3, the DNA is TGTGCCAGCAGTTTAGGCGGGAGGATCGAGCAGTACTTC. Translated: CASSLGGRIEQYF.

For the CDR3, the DNA is TGTGCCAGCAGTTTTGTTACAGCTAACTATGGCTACACCTTC. Protein sequence: CASSFVTANYGYTF. This chain joins TRBV28 and TRBJ1-2; the D is unclear. V lost 3 bases, J lost 0 bases, and 8 bases lay in between. In germline, CDR1 is MDHEN, CDR2 SYDVKM. This CDR3 spans 14 amino acids.

This clonotype occurred many times. The V gene is TRBV11-2, the J gene TRBJ2-5; TRBD1 matches at 9 bases. Trimming removed 6 bases from V and 4 bases from J; junction bases left unmatched: 3. The CDR3 loop spans 13 amino acids. Germline V gives CDR1 SGHAT, CDR2 FQNNGV. CDR3 in amino acids: CASSYRGRETQYF. CDR3 DNA sequence: TGTGCCAGCAGTTACAGGGGGCGAGAGACCCAGTACTTC.

V usage is TRBV5-1 and J usage is TRBJ2-4, with D perhaps assigned TRBD1 or TRBD2 (6 bases each). Trimming removed 0 bases at V and 0 bases at J, with 13 bases between. The germline V gene has CDR1 SGHRS and CDR2 YFSETQ. The CDR3 has 17 residues. The CDR3 DNA sequence: TGCGCCAGCAGCTTGGAAGGGGGGACACTAGCCAAAAACATTCAGTACTTC. Protein product: CASSLEGGTLAKNIQYF.

This clonotype came up a few times. The rearrangement links TRBV19 to TRBJ1-4; D is unclear. Trimming took 7 bases from V and 6 from J, leaving 21 bases between them. CDR3 length: 16 amino acids. CDR1 and CDR2 (germline): LNHDA, SQIVND (reference sequence). CDR3 coding DNA: TGTGCCAGTAAATCCGCCGCGGCACGGACGTATGAAAAACTGTTTTTT. Its translation: CASKSAAARTYEKLFF.

This rearrangement joins TRBV30 to TRBJ1-5; the D gene is possibly TRBD1 (5 bases). The CDR3 totals 14 residues. V lost 2 bases and J 3 bases, leaving 11 bases between the germline ends. From germline, CDR1 is GTSNPN and CDR2 SVGIG (reference sequence). In nucleotides, the CDR3 is TGTGCCTGGAGTTCGGTAGGGGTCAATCAGCCCCAGCATTTT. It is translated as CAWSSVGVNQPQHF.

This clonotype was seen ten or more times. Because the CDR3 is missing its conserved closing phenylalanine or tryptophan, this is likely a read error. This chain uses TRBV20-1 with TRBJ1-1; a possible D gene is TRBD1 (5 bases). Germline loops: CDR1 DFQATT, CDR2 SNEGSKA (reference sequence). The V end was cut by 1 base, the J end by 0 bases, with 9 bases between. The CDR3 runs to 14 residues. CDR3 DNA sequence: TGCAGTGCTAGAGTGGGGGTAGTGAACACTGAAGCTTTCCTT. It specifies CSARVGVVNTEAFL.

The chain employs TRBV7-9 and TRBJ2-1, with TRBD2 matching 7 bases. Germline assignment: CDR1 SEHNR and CDR2 FQNEAQ (reference sequence). This CDR3 spans 15 amino acids. The ends lost 4 bases at V and 5 bases at J; junction bases unmatched: 8. As DNA, the CDR3 is TGTGCCAGCAGCTCGAGCGGGGTGCCCCACAATGAGCAGTTCTTC. Translated: CASSSSGVPHNEQFF.

Many counts were recorded for this clonotype. The rearrangement uses TRBV5-1 and TRBJ2-2; TRBD2 might be the D (6 bases). CDR1 SGHRS and CDR2 YFSETQ come from the germline V gene. CDR3 length equals 14 residues. Trimming cost V 4 bases and J 1 base, with 8 bases left between them. The CDR3 DNA sequence: TGCGCCAGCAGCCGGGGGATGAACACCGGGGAGCTGTTTTTT. Its protein is CASSRGMNTGELFF.

This clonotype was seen many times. The chain is built from TRBV7-6 and TRBJ2-1, with a tentative D call TRBD2 (6 bases). The CDR3 is made up of 15 amino acids. V was cut by 1 base and J by 10 bases, with 17 bases left in between. Germline CDR1 is SGHVS and CDR2 is FNYEAQ. The CDR3 loop reads CASSLGTIPKGEQFF. Written as DNA, the CDR3 is TGTGCCAGCAGCTTAGGGACTATCCCGAAGGGGGAGCAGTTCTTC.

This clonotype was detected many times. The chain is built from TRBV6-1 and TRBJ1-2; tentative D call: TRBD1 (6 bases). Germline V CDR1 and CDR2: MNHNS, SASEGT. The CDR3 loop spans 13 amino acids. The V and J ends lost 2 bases and 6 bases respectively, with 10 bases between them. The CDR3: CASSESGVDGYTF. In nucleotides, the CDR3 is TGTGCCAGCAGTGAATCAGGGGTTGATGGCTACACCTTC.

This clonotype was seen at least ten times. In DNA, the CDR3 is TGCGCCAGCAGCTTGGACGTTATCTACGAGCAGTACTTC. Its translation is CASSLDVIYEQYF. The chain uses TRBV5-1 and TRBJ2-7, with D hard to call. The V gene's germline CDR1 is SGHRS and CDR2 YFSETQ. Between the trimmed V and J ends, which lost 0 bases and 3 bases, there was a span of 7 bases. This CDR3 is built from 13 residues.

This sequence joins TRBV4-2 and TRBJ2-5; TRBD2 matches 13 bases. Germline CDR1 LGHNA, CDR2 YNFKEQ. V lost 1 base, J lost 7 bases, and 24 bases stayed unmatched. The CDR3 runs 22 residues. The CDR3 DNA sequence: TGTGCCAGCAGCCAAGTTTTACTTCCCGGGACTAGCGGGGAGGGCAAACGTGGGACCCAGTACTTC. Translating gives CASSQVLLPGTSGEGKRGTQYF.